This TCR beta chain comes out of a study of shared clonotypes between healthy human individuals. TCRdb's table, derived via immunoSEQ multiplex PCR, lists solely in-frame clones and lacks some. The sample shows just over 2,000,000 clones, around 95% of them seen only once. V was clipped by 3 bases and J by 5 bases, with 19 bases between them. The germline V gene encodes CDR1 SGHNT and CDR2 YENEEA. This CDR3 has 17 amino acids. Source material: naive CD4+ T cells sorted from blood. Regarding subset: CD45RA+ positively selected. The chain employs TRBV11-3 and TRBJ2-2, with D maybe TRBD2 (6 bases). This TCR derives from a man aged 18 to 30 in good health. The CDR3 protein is CASSFVTIERGTGELFF. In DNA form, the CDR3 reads TGTGCCAGCAGCTTTGTCACGATCGAACGGGGGACCGGGGAGCTGTTTTTT.